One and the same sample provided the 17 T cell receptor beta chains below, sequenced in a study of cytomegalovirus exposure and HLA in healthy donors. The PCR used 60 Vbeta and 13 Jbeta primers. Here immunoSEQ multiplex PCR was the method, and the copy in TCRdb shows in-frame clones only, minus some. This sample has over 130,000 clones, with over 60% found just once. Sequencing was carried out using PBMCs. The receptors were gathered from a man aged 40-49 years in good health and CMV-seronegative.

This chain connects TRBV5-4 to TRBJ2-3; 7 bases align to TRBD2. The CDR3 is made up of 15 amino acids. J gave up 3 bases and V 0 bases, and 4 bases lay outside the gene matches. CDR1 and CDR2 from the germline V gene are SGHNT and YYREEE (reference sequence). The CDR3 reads CASSLGREKTDTQYF. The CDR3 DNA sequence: TGTGCCAGCAGCTTGGGGCGGGAGAAAACAGATACGCAGTATTTT. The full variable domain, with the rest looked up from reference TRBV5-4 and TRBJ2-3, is ETGVTQSPTHLIKTRGQQVTLRCSSQSGHNTVSWYQQALGQGPQFIFQYYREEENGRGNFPPRFSGLQFPNYSSELNVNALELDDSALYLCASSLGREKTDTQYFGPGTRLTVL.

The CDR3 coding sequence is TGTGCCAGCAGCTTAGACGCGGGTAGCGGCTCTAGCACAGATACGCAGTATTTT. This codes for CASSLDAGSGSSTDTQYF. The genes are TRBV7-6 and TRBJ2-3; possibly TRBD2 for D (6 bases). Per germline, CDR1 SGHVS and CDR2 FNYEAQ. The CDR3 is 18 residues long. Trimming pared 1 base from V and 0 bases from J, leaving 17 bases between.

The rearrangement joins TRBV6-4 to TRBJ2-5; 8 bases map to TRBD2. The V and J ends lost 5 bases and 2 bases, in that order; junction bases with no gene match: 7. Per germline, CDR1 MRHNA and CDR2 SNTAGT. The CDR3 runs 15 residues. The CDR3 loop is CASSSLAGPQETQYF. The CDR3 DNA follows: TGTGCCAGCAGTTCATTAGCGGGACCGCAAGAGACCCAGTACTTC.

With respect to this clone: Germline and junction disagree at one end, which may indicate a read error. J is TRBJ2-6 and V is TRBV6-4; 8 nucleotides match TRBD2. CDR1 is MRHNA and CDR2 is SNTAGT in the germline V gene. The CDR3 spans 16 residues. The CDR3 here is CASSERGAAGANGLTF. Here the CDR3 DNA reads TGTGCCAGCAGTGAGCGGGGGGCGGCTGGGGCCAACGGCCTGACTTTC.

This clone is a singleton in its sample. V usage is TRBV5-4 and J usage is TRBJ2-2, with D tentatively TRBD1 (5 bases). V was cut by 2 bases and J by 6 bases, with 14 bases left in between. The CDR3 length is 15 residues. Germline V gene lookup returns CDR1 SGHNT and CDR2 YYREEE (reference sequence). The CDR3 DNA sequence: TGTGCCAGCAGCTTCGAACAGCTAGGGGCCGGGGAGCTGTTTTTT. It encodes CASSFEQLGAGELFF.

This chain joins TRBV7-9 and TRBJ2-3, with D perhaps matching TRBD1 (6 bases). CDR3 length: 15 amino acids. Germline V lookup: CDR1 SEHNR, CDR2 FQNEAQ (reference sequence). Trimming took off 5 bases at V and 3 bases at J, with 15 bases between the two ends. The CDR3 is CASSLTQGWTDTQYF. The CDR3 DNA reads TGTGCCAGCAGCCTAACGCAGGGGTGGACAGATACGCAGTATTTT.

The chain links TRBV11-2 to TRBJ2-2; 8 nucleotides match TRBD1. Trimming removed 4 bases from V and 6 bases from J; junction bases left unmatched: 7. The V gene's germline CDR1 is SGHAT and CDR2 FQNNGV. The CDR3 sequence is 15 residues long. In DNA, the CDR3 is TGTGCCAGCAGCTCAGGGACAGGTTGGGCCGGGGAGCTGTTTTTT. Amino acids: CASSSGTGWAGELFF.

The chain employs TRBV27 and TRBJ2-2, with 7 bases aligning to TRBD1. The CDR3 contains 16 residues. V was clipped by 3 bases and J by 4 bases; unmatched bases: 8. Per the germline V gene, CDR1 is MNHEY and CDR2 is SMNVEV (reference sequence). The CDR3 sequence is CASSLAKGGFTGELFF. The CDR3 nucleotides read TGTGCCAGCAGTTTGGCAAAAGGGGGCTTCACCGGGGAGCTGTTTTTT.

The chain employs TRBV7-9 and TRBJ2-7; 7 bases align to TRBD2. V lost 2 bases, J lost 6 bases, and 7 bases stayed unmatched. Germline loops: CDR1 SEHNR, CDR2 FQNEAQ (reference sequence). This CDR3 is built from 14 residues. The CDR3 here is CASSLRDYPLEQYF. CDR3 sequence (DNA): TGTGCCAGCAGCTTAAGGGACTACCCCCTCGAGCAGTACTTC.

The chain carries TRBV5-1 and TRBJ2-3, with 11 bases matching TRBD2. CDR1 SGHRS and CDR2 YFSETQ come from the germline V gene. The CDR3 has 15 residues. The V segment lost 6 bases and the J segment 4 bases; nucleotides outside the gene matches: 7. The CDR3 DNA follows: TGCGCCAGCAATAGAGTAGCGGGGGGGCCAGATACGCAGTATTTT. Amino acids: CASNRVAGGPDTQYF.

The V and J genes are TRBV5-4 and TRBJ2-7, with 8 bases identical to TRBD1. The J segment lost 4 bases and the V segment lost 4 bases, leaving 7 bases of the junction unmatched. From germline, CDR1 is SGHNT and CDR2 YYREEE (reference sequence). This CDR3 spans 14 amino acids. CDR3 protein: CASSTGTGFYEQYF. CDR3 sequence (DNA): TGTGCCAGCAGCACCGGGACAGGATTTTACGAGCAGTACTTC.

CDR3 residues: CASSQGGRYEQYF. DNA of the CDR3: TGTGCCAGCAGCCAAGGGGGGCGATACGAGCAGTACTTC. The rearrangement links TRBV4-2 to TRBJ2-7; D may be TRBD1 (6 bases). V shed 1 base and J shed 4 bases, with 8 bases lying between them. The CDR3 sequence is 13 residues long. Germline V lookup: CDR1 LGHNA, CDR2 YNFKEQ.

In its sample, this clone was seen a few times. CDR3 loop: CAWSTYRGAVGPQHF. CDR3 DNA sequence: TGTGCCTGGAGTACATACAGGGGGGCGGTGGGGCCCCAGCATTTT. The rearrangement uses TRBV30 and TRBJ1-5; 8 bases fit TRBD1. There are 15 residues in the CDR3. Trimming cost V 2 bases and J 9 bases; bases outside gene matches: 12. The germline gives CDR1 GTSNPN, CDR2 SVGIG (reference sequence).

DNA of the CDR3: TGTGCCTGGAGTATCGGGGGGGCAAATGAAAAACTGTTTTTT. Protein sequence: CAWSIGGANEKLFF. The rearrangement joins TRBV30 to TRBJ1-4; D is possibly TRBD1 (6 bases). V lost 2 bases and J 5 bases, leaving 12 bases between the germline ends. CDR3 length: 14 amino acids. From germline, CDR1 is GTSNPN and CDR2 SVGIG (reference sequence).

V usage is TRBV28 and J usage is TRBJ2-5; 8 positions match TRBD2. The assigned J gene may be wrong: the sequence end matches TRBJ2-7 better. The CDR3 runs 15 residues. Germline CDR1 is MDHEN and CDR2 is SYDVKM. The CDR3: CASSLPAGVTYEQYF. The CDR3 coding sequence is TGTGCCAGCAGTTTACCAGCGGGAGTTACGTACGAGCAGTACTTC.

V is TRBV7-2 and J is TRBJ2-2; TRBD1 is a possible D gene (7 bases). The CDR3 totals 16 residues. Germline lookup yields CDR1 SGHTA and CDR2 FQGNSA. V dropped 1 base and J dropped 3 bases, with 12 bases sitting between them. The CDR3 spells CASSLVGRGDTGELFF. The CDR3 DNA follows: TGTGCCAGCAGCTTAGTCGGCAGGGGGGACACCGGGGAGCTGTTTTTT.

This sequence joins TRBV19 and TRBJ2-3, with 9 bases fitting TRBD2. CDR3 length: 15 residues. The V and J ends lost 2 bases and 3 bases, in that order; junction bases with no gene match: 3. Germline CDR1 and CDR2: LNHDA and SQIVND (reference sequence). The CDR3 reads CASSIFLAGTDTQYF. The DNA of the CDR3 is TGTGCCAGTAGTATATTCCTAGCGGGGACAGATACGCAGTATTTT.